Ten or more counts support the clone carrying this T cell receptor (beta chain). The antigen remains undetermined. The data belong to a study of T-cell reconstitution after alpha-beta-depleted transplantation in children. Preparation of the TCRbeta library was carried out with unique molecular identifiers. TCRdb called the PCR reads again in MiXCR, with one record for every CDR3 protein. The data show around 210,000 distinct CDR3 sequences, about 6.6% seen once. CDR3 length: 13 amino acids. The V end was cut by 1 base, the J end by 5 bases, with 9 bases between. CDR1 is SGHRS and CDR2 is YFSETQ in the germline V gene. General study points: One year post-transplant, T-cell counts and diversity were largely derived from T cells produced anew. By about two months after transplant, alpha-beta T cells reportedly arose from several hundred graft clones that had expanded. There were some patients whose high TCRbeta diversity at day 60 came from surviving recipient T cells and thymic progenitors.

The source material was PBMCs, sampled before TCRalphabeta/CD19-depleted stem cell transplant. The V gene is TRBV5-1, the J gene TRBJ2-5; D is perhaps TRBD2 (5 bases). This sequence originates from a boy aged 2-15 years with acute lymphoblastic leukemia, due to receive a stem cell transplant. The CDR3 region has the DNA TGCGCCAGCAGCTTGCTAGGCGGGGAGACCCAGTACTTC. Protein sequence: CASSLLGGETQYF. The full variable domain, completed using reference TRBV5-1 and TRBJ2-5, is KAGVTQTPRYLIKTRGQQVTLSCSPISGHRSVSWYQQTPGQGLQFLFEYFSETQRNKGNFPGRFSGRQFSNSRSEMNVSTLELGDSALYLCASSLLGGETQYFGPGTRLLVL.